This T cell receptor beta chain was sequenced in a study of OX40 agonist ivuxolimab in advanced cancers. Background on the study: Every patient in dose escalation had hepatocellular carcinoma, melanoma, renal cell or head and neck cancer. Anti-PD-1, anti-PD-L1 or anti-CTLA-4 therapy given earlier was allowed, and approximately 40% had some. Study conclusions and caveats: Expansion of clones was among the lowest in partial responders at 0.1-3.0 mg/kg.

The junction had 8 bases not matched to a gene; V was cut back by 1 base and J by 3 bases. Germline CDR1 and CDR2: MNHNS and SASEGT. The CDR3 runs 16 residues. With respect to this clone: What it binds is unknown.

Assay used: immunoSEQ multiplex PCR; TCRdb lists only in-frame clones, some missing. The table includes fewer than 25,000 clones, around 80% detected once. The sequencing used CD4+ or CD8+ T cells sorted from blood, collected in a trial of the OX40 agonist ivuxolimab. The clonotype was recovered from an adult with an advanced solid tumor such as melanoma, head and neck, liver or kidney cancer. V is TRBV6-1 and J is TRBJ1-2; 7 nucleotides agree with TRBD1. Written as DNA, the CDR3 is TGTGCCAGCAGTGAAGACGAGACAGGGCCCTACTATGGCTACACCTTC. Protein: CASSEDETGPYYGYTF.